This T cell receptor (beta chain) is from a study of cytomegalovirus exposure and HLA in healthy donors. In the case of this clone: The antigen is not known.

Losses at the gene ends were 1 base for V and 3 bases for J; bases not matched to a gene: 6. The CDR3 totals 15 residues. Per germline, CDR1 SGHTA and CDR2 FQGNSA. Points from the study as a whole: The authors confirmed in vitro that a few CMV-associated chains were specific for CMV antigens.

Sequencing used immunoSEQ multiplex PCR; TCRdb keeps in-frame clones, though not all of them. The table has roughly 230,000 clones, 80% to 95% seen once. Input material: PBMCs. This TCR came from a woman in her twenties or thirties in good health and CMV-seronegative. The gene calls are TRBV7-2 and TRBJ2-7; TRBD2 matches 7 bases. CDR3 residues: CASSLGDSGLYEQYF. CDR3 coding DNA: TGTGCCAGCAGCTTAGGGGATAGCGGGCTCTACGAGCAGTACTTC.